The next 17 T cell receptor beta chains were all read from a single sample in a study of blood T cell repertoires in COVID-19. TCRdb's copy holds only in-frame clones and misses some; the assay was immunoSEQ multiplex PCR. This sample has about 180,000 clones; about 85% occur once, and the top ten carry approximately 18%. Sequenced material: peripheral blood. Receptors originate from a person aged 70 to 80 with COVID-19, enrolled during active disease.

The chain carries TRBV3-1 (or the pseudogene TRBV3-2) and TRBJ2-5; D possibly corresponds to TRBD2 (6 bases). The CDR3 covers 13 residues. Trimming cost V 5 bases and J 4 bases, with 11 bases left between them. Germline-derived CDR1 and CDR2 are LGHDT and YNNKEL (reference sequence). CDR3 DNA: TGTGCCAGCAGCTTCATAGCGGTAGAGACCCAGTACTTC. Translated: CASSFIAVETQYF.

This clone was detected a few times. This chain connects TRBV28 to TRBJ1-5; TRBD1 matches at 7 bases. With V trimmed by 5 bases and J by 4 bases, 8 bases remained unmatched. From germline, CDR1 is MDHEN and CDR2 SYDVKM. The CDR3 contains 15 residues. In nucleotides, the CDR3 is TGTGCCAGCAGTGTGCTGGGACAGCAAAATCAGCCCCAGCATTTT. Protein product: CASSVLGQQNQPQHF.

The chain employs TRBV6-2 or TRBV6-3 and TRBJ2-1, with a tentative D call TRBD1 (5 bases). The germline V gene has CDR1 MNHEY and CDR2 SVGEGT. V was pared by 0 bases and J by 5 bases, with 8 bases between. This CDR3 comprises 14 residues. CDR3 bases: TGTGCCAGCAGTTACTCGGGGCGCGACAATGAGCAGTTCTTC. Amino acids: CASSYSGRDNEQFF.

This chain links TRBV27 with TRBJ2-7, with D hard to call. Germline V gene lookup returns CDR1 MNHEY and CDR2 SMNVEV (reference sequence). V was pared by 5 bases and J by 0 bases, with 5 bases between. This CDR3 is 12 amino acids long. DNA of the CDR3: TGTGCCAGCAGTCTCCTCTCCTACGAGCAGTACTTC. This translates into CASSLLSYEQYF.

The chain links TRBV27 to TRBJ2-3; TRBD2 aligns across 9 bases. The length of the CDR3 is 16 residues. Germline lookup yields CDR1 MNHEY and CDR2 SMNVEV (reference sequence). The V and J ends lost 6 bases and 1 base, in that order; junction bases with no gene match: 8. This chain's CDR3 is CASSVLAGGRTDTQYF. DNA of the CDR3: TGTGCCAGCAGCGTTCTGGCGGGAGGGCGCACAGATACGCAGTATTTT.

The rearrangement links TRBV2 to TRBJ1-2; 9 bases are shared with TRBD1. CDR1 and CDR2 (germline): SNHLY, FYNNEI. J lost 6 bases, V lost 8 bases, and 13 bases had no gene match. The CDR3 runs 15 residues. This CDR3 reads CASGASTGGSDGYTF. CDR3 bases: TGTGCCAGCGGGGCCTCTACAGGGGGCTCTGATGGCTACACCTTC.

This clone appeared many times. The chain joins TRBV12-3 or TRBV12-4 to TRBJ1-2; perhaps TRBD1 as D (5 bases). V was shortened by 8 bases and J by 2 bases, with 12 bases between the two germline ends. CDR3 length: 13 residues. The CDR3 here is CASGGDGNYGYTF. The CDR3 DNA is TGTGCCAGCGGCGGGGACGGAAACTATGGCTACACCTTC.

This clone was observed a single time. The genes are TRBV2 and TRBJ1-2; no definite D call. Germline CDR1 and CDR2: SNHLY and FYNNEI. V was clipped by 2 bases and J by 4 bases, with 8 bases between them. This CDR3 contains 13 residues. The CDR3 coding sequence is TGTGCCAGCAGTGAACCAGTCATCTATGGCTACACCTTC. Translation gives CASSEPVIYGYTF.

The rearrangement uses TRBV27 and TRBJ1-3; TRBD1 matches 9 bases. This CDR3 region has 16 residues. Germline CDR1 is MNHEY and CDR2 is SMNVEV (reference sequence). V lost 5 bases to trimming and J lost 3 bases; unmatched junction nucleotides: 8. The CDR3 loop reads CASSQSRDRVGNTIYF. The DNA for the CDR3 is TGTGCCAGCAGTCAATCCCGGGACAGGGTTGGAAACACCATATATTTT.

This clone was detected once. The chain combines TRBV11-1 with TRBJ1-2, with 7 bases that match TRBD1. Per germline, CDR1 SGHAT and CDR2 FQDESV (reference sequence). CDR3 size: 14 residues. After removal of 5 bases from V and 6 bases from J, the junction contained 9 bases not matched to a gene. The CDR3 DNA reads as TGTGCCAGCAGCAGACGACAGGGCCTGGATGGCTACACCTTC. It codes for CASSRRQGLDGYTF.

V usage is TRBV10-3 and J usage is TRBJ1-3, with 7 bases that match TRBD1. V trimming: 6 bases; J trimming: 1 base; junction bases outside the gene matches: 9. The germline CDR1 and CDR2 sequences are ENHRY and SYGVKD. The CDR3 runs to 16 residues. The CDR3 loop reads CAIRRDRSPSGNTIYF. The DNA of the CDR3 is TGTGCCATCAGACGGGACAGAAGCCCTTCTGGAAACACCATATATTTT.

The chain uses TRBV7-2 and TRBJ2-3, with 11 bases aligning to TRBD1. Germline loops: CDR1 SGHTA, CDR2 FQGNSA. The CDR3 is 16 residues long. V lost 4 bases, J lost 3 bases, and 6 bases stayed unmatched. The CDR3 region has the DNA TGTGCCAGCAGCTCTCGGACAGGGGGCGGGACAGATACGCAGTATTTT. It translates to CASSSRTGGGTDTQYF.

There are a few counts of this clone. This chain joins TRBV29-1 and TRBJ2-2; TRBD2 might be the D (6 bases). CDR3 length equals 13 residues. The V end was cut by 5 bases, the J end by 5 bases, with 12 bases between. Germline V gene lookup returns CDR1 SQVTM and CDR2 ANQGSEA. CDR3 sequence reads: CSVTHGGTGELFF. For the CDR3, the DNA is TGCAGCGTTACTCACGGGGGTACCGGGGAGCTGTTTTTT.

V is TRBV11-2 and J is TRBJ2-1, with 7 bases lining up with TRBD2. The ends lost 7 bases at V and 0 bases at J; junction bases unmatched: 9. From germline, CDR1 is SGHAT and CDR2 FQNNGV. The CDR3 spans 16 residues. The CDR3 loop is CASNPLGGYSYNEQFF. CDR3 bases: TGTGCCAGCAACCCACTCGGGGGGTACTCCTACAATGAGCAGTTCTTC.

The CDR3 DNA sequence: TGCGCCAGCAGCTTTCAGGGGGATGACACTGAAGCTTTCTTT. It encodes CASSFQGDDTEAFF. The V call is TRBV5-1, the J call TRBJ1-1; 7 nucleotides agree with TRBD1. Germline V lookup: CDR1 SGHRS, CDR2 YFSETQ. The CDR3 runs 14 residues. Trimming removed 2 bases from V and 3 bases from J; junction bases left unmatched: 4. The entire variable domain, with the rest obtained from reference TRBV5-1 and TRBJ1-1, is as follows: KAGVTQTPRYLIKTRGQQVTLSCSPISGHRSVSWYQQTPGQGLQFLFEYFSETQRNKGNFPGRFSGRQFSNSRSEMNVSTLELGDSALYLCASSFQGDDTEAFFGQGTRLTVV.

The V gene is TRBV12-3 or TRBV12-4, the J gene TRBJ2-1; D call uncertain. V lost 3 bases and J lost 8, with 11 bases in between. The CDR3 runs to 13 residues. CDR3 coding DNA: TGTGCCAGCAGTTTCGTTAAAATTCATGAGCAGTTCTTC. Translation gives CASSFVKIHEQFF.

The chain uses TRBV30 and TRBJ1-5, with D hard to call. The germline V gene encodes CDR1 GTSNPN and CDR2 SVGIG (reference sequence). The germline V and J ends were trimmed by 0 bases and 4 bases, with 7 bases remaining between them. This CDR3 spans 13 amino acids. CDR3 bases: TGTGCCTGGAGTGTCGGGGTAAATCAGCCCCAGCATTTT. Translated, it gives CAWSVGVNQPQHF.